This record covers a single T cell receptor (beta chain). The V and J ends lost 2 bases and 3 bases respectively, with 10 bases between them. Germline assignment: CDR1 MDHEN and CDR2 SYDVKM. The CDR3 has 15 residues. CD8 cells regarded as naive lacked CD45RO, were positively chosen for CCR7, and omitted terminally differentiated effector memory CD45RA+ cells. Data came from immunoSEQ multiplex PCR; TCRdb stores just in-frame clones and leaves some out. Here the sample spans approximately 650,000 clones, around 95% being singletons. The record originates from a study of shared clonotypes between healthy human individuals. Study context: Per donor, CD8 memory used one plate, CD8 naive used two, CD4 memory used three and CD4 naive used three.

Material: naive CD8+ T cells sorted from blood. The chain recombines TRBV28 with TRBJ2-2, with D unclear. This receptor was identified in a woman aged 25 to 39 in good health. CDR3 in amino acids: CASSLTASYTGELFF. The CDR3 DNA sequence: TGTGCCAGCAGTTTAACGGCCTCCTACACCGGGGAGCTGTTTTTT.